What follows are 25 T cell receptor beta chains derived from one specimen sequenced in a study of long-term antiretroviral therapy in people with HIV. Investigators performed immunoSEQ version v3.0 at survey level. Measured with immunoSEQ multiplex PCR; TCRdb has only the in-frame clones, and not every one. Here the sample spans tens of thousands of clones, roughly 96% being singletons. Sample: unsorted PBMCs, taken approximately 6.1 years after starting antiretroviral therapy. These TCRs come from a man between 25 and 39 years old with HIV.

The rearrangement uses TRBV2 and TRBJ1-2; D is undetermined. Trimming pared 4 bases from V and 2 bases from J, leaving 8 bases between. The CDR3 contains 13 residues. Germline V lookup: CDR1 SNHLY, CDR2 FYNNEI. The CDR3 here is CASSATTNYGYTF. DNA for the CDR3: TGTGCCAGCAGTGCGACGACGAACTATGGCTACACCTTC.

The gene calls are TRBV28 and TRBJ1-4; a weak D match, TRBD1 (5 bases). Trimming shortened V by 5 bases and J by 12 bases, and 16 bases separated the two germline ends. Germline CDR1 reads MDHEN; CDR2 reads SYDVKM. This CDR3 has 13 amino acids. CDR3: CASSPVGVVQLFF. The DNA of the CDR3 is TGTGCCAGCAGTCCGGTGGGGGTTGTGCAACTGTTTTTT.

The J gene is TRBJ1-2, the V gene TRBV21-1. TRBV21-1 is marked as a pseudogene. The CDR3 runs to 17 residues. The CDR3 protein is CASSKDLSENTYYGYTF. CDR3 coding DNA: TGTGCCAGCAGCAAAGACTTAAGCGAAAATACCTACTATGGCTACACCTTC.

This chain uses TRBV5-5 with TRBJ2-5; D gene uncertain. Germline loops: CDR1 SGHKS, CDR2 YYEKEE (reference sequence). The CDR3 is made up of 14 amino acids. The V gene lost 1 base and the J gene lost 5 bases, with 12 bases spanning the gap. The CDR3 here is CASSLRPQGETQYF. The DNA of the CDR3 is TGTGCCAGCAGCTTGCGACCACAAGGGGAGACCCAGTACTTC. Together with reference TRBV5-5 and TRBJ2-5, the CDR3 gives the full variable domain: DAGVTQSPTHLIKTRGQQVTLRCSPISGHKSVSWYQQVLGQGPQFIFQYYEKEERGRGNFPDRFSARQFPNYSSELNVNALLLGDSALYLCASSLRPQGETQYFGPGTRLLVL.

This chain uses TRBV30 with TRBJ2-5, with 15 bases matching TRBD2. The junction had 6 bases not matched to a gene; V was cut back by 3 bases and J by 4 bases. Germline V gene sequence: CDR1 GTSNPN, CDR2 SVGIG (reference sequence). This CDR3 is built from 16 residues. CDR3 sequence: CAWSAGGLAGGETQYF. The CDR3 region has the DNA TGTGCCTGGAGCGCCGGGGGACTAGCGGGAGGAGAGACCCAGTACTTC.

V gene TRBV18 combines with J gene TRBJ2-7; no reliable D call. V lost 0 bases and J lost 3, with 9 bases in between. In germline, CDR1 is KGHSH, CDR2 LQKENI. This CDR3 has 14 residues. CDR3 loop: CASSPPQQNYEQYF. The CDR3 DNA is TGTGCCAGCTCACCACCGCAACAGAACTACGAGCAGTACTTC.

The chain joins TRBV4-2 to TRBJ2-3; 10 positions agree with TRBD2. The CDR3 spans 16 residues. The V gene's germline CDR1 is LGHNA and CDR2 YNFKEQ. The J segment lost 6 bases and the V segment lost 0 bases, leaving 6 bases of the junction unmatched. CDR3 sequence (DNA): TGTGCCAGCAGCCAAGATCCAGGGACTAGCGCCGATACGCAGTATTTT. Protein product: CASSQDPGTSADTQYF.

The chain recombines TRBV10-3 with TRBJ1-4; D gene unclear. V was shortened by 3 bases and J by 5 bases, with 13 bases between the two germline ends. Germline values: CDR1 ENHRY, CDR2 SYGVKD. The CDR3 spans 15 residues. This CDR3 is CAISDDRAKNEKLFF. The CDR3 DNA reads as TGTGCCATCAGTGATGATAGGGCGAAAAATGAAAAACTGTTTTTT.

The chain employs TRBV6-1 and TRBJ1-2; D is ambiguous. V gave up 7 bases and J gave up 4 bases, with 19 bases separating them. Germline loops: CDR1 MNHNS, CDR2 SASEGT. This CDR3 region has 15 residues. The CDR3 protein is CASTQTPGEGYGYTF. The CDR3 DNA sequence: TGTGCCAGCACTCAAACCCCCGGGGAGGGCTATGGCTACACCTTC.

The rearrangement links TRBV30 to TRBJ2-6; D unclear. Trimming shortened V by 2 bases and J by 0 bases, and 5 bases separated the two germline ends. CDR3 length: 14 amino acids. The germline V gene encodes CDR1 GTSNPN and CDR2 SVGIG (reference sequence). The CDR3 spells CAWSWTSGANVLTF. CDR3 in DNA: TGTGCCTGGAGTTGGACCTCTGGGGCCAACGTCCTGACTTTC.

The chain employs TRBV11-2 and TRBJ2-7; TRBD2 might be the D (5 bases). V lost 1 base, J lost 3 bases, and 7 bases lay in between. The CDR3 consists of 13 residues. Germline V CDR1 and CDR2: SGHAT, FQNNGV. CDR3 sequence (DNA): TGTGCCAGCAGCTTAGGGACTCTCTACGAGCAGTACTTC. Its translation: CASSLGTLYEQYF.

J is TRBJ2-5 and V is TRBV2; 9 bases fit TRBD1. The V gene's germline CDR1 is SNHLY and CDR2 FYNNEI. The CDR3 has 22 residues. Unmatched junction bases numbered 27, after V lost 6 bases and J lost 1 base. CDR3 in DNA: TGTGCCAGCAGGGTCGGTCGGTGGGGGACAGGGTCAGCAAGAGGGCTCCAAGAGACCCAGTACTTC. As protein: CASRVGRWGTGSARGLQETQYF.

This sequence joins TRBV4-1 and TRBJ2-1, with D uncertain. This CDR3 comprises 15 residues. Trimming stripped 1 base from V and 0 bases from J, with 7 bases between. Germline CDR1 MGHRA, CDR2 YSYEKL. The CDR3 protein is CASSQVASSYNEQFF. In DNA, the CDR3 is TGCGCCAGCAGCCAAGTTGCTAGCTCCTACAATGAGCAGTTCTTC.

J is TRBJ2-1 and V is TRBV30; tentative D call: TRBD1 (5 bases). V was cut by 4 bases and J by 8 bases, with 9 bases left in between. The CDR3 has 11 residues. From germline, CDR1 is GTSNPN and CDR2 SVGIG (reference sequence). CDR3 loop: CAWTGIDEQFF. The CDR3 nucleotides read TGTGCCTGGACAGGGATCGATGAGCAGTTCTTC.

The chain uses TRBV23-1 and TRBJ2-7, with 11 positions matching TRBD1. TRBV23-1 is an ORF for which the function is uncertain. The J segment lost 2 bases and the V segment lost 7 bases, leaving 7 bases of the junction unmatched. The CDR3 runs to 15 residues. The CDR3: CASNKGGQGAYEQYF. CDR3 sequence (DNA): TGCGCCAGCAATAAAGGGGGACAGGGGGCCTACGAGCAGTACTTC.

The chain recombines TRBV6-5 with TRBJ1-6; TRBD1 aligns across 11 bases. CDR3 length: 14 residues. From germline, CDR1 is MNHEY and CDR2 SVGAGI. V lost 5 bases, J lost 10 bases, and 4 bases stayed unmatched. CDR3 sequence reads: CASSGQGAESPLHF. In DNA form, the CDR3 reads TGTGCCAGCAGTGGACAGGGGGCAGAATCACCCCTCCACTTT.

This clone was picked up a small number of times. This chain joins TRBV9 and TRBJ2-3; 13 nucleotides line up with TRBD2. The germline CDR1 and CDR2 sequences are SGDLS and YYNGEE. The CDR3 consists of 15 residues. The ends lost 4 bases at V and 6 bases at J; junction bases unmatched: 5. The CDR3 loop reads CASSTSGRGTDTQYF. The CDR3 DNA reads TGTGCCAGCAGCACTAGCGGGAGGGGTACCGATACGCAGTATTTT. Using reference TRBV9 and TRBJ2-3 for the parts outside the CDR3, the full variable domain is DSGVTQTPKHLITATGQRVTLRCSPRSGDLSVYWYQQSLDQGLQFLIQYYNGEERAKGNILERFSAQQFPDLHSELNLSSLELGDSALYFCASSTSGRGTDTQYFGPGTRLTVL.

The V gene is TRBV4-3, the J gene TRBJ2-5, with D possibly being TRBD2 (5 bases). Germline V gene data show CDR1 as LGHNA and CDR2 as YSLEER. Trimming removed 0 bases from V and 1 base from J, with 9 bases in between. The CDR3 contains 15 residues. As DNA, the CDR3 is TGCGCCAGCAGCCAAGATTGGAGGTCCCAAGAGACCCAGTACTTC. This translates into CASSQDWRSQETQYF.

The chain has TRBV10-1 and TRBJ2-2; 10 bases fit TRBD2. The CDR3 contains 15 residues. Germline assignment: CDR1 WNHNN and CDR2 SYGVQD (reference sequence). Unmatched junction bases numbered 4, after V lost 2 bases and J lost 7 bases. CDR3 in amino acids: CASSELAGASGELFF. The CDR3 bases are TGCGCCAGCAGTGAGCTAGCGGGGGCGAGCGGGGAGCTGTTTTTT.

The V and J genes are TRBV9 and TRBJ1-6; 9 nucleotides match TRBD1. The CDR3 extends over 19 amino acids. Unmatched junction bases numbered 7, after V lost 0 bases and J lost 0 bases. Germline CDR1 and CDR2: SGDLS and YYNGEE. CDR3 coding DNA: TGTGCCAGCAGCGTAGGTGTTGGACAGGGGACCTCCTATAATTCACCCCTCCACTTT. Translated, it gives CASSVGVGQGTSYNSPLHF.

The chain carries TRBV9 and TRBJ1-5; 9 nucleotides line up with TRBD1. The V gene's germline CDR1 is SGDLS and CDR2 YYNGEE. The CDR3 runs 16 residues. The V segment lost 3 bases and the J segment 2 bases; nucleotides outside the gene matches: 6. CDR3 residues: CASSETGQGGNQPQHF. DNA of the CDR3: TGTGCCAGCAGCGAGACGGGACAGGGAGGCAATCAGCCCCAGCATTTT.

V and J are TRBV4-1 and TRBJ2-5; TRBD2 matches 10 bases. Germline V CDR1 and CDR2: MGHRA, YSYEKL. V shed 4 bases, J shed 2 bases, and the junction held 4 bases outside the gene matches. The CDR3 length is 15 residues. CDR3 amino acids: CASSREAGGQETQYF. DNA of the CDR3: TGCGCCAGCAGCCGGGAAGCGGGAGGGCAAGAGACCCAGTACTTC.

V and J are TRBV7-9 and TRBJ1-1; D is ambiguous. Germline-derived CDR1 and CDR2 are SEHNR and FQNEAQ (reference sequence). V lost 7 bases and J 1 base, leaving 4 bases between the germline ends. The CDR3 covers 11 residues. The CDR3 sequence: CASNGNTEAFF. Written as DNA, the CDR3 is TGTGCCAGCAACGGGAACACTGAAGCTTTCTTT.

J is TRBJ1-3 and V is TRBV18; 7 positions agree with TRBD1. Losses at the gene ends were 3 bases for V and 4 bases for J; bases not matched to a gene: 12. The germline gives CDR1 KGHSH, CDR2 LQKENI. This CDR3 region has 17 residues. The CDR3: CASSPSYTGASGNTIYF. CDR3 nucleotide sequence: TGTGCCAGCTCACCTTCATATACAGGGGCTTCAGGAAACACCATATATTTT.

CDR3 protein: CASSGQGRYSNQPQHF. CDR3 in DNA: TGTGCCAGCTCCGGACAGGGACGATATAGCAATCAGCCCCAGCATTTT. The chain carries TRBV6-6 and TRBJ1-5; 8 bases map to TRBD1. CDR1 MNHNY and CDR2 SVGAGI come from the germline V gene (reference sequence). This CDR3 has 16 amino acids. J lost 0 bases, V lost 8 bases, and 9 bases had no gene match.